The 10 T cell receptor beta chains given below trace back to one sample, sequenced in a study of OX40 agonist ivuxolimab in advanced cancers. TCRdb keeps only in-frame clones here, not all; method: immunoSEQ multiplex PCR. In the table there are about 95,000 clones, approximately 85% of which are singletons. The sample here was CD4+ or CD8+ T cells sorted from blood, taken in a trial of the OX40 agonist ivuxolimab. The origin of the receptors is an adult with an advanced solid tumor such as melanoma, head and neck, liver or kidney cancer.

The rearrangement links TRBV5-1 to TRBJ2-2; possibly TRBD2 for D (5 bases). The V end was cut by 2 bases, the J end by 6 bases, with 11 bases between. CDR3 length: 14 amino acids. Germline values: CDR1 SGHRS, CDR2 YFSETQ. The chain's CDR3 is CASSFPRGSGELFF. CDR3 coding DNA: TGCGCCAGCAGCTTCCCGAGAGGGTCCGGGGAGCTGTTTTTT.

The rearrangement links TRBV28 to TRBJ2-1, with 9 bases that match TRBD2. Germline V gene sequence: CDR1 MDHEN, CDR2 SYDVKM. The CDR3 runs 15 residues. V lost 6 bases to trimming and J lost 9 bases; unmatched junction nucleotides: 12. The CDR3 loop is CASRLEAGGPGEQFF. The DNA of the CDR3 is TGTGCCAGCAGATTAGAGGCGGGAGGGCCAGGTGAGCAGTTCTTC.

The chain links TRBV10-3 to TRBJ1-3; D is undetermined. The CDR3 runs to 13 residues. Germline values: CDR1 ENHRY, CDR2 SYGVKD. Trimming took off 8 bases at V and 3 bases at J, with 11 bases between the two ends. CDR3 amino acids: CAIWGEGGNTIYF. CDR3 nucleotides: TGTGCCATCTGGGGAGAAGGTGGAAACACCATATATTTT.

This clone was detected only once. The rearrangement uses TRBV9 and TRBJ2-1, with D unclear. V was cut by 0 bases and J by 9 bases, with 13 bases left in between. CDR1 is SGDLS and CDR2 is YYNGEE in the germline V gene. This CDR3 contains 14 residues. CDR3 bases: TGTGCCAGCAGCGTAGTGGGTAGTCGTAGTGAGCAGTTCTTC. Protein: CASSVVGSRSEQFF.

Only a few counts were recorded for this clone. This chain uses TRBV7-8 with TRBJ2-1; TRBD2 matches at 11 bases. Germline CDR1 is SGHVS and CDR2 is FQNEAQ. The CDR3 is 15 amino acids. V shed 6 bases and J 4 bases; nucleotides not matched to a gene: 5. CDR3 in amino acids: CASRSGLADYNEQFF. CDR3 in DNA: TGTGCCAGCAGATCGGGACTAGCGGATTACAATGAGCAGTTCTTC.

This chain uses TRBV23-1 with TRBJ2-3; 7 bases line up with TRBD1. TRBV23-1 belongs to the ORF category, with a function that is uncertain. Germline trimming cut 6 bases from V and 3 bases from J; bases unmatched to any gene: 18. The CDR3 has 18 amino acids. CDR3 bases: TGCGCCAGCAGCGAATTGATATACCGGGACAGAGGGACAGATACGCAGTATTTT. This encodes CASSELIYRDRGTDTQYF.

The chain joins TRBV19 to TRBJ2-1; D gene ambiguous. Germline V lookup: CDR1 LNHDA, CDR2 SQIVND (reference sequence). The CDR3 sequence is 13 residues long. DNA for the CDR3: TGTGCTACCTCCGTAGGGTCCTACAATGAGCAGTTCTTC. Translating it yields CATSVGSYNEQFF.

The chain links TRBV6-4 to TRBJ1-5, with 9 bases fitting TRBD1. Germline V gene sequence: CDR1 MRHNA, CDR2 SNTAGT. This CDR3 is 19 amino acids long. V lost 0 bases, J lost 0 bases, and 9 bases stayed unmatched. CDR3 sequence reads: CASSDSTGTGTISNQPQHF. The CDR3 DNA reads TGTGCCAGCAGTGACTCAACCGGGACAGGGACTATTAGCAATCAGCCCCAGCATTTT.

This chain connects TRBV6-1 to TRBJ2-5; D may be TRBD1 (6 bases). Germline CDR1 MNHNS, CDR2 SASEGT. The CDR3 is 14 residues long. Trimming took off 8 bases at V and 5 bases at J, with 18 bases between the two ends. The CDR3 DNA reads TGTGCCAGCCGATGGTGGGGGCTGGGGGAGACCCAGTACTTC. Protein: CASRWWGLGETQYF.

The chain couples TRBV5-4 to TRBJ2-2; no firm D call. This CDR3 spans 14 amino acids. V was clipped by 4 bases and J by 1 base, with 8 bases between them. CDR1 and CDR2 from the germline V gene are SGHNT and YYREEE (reference sequence). In DNA form, the CDR3 reads TGTGCCAGCAGCAAAACACAGAACACCGGGGAGCTGTTTTTT. Its protein product is CASSKTQNTGELFF.